This T cell receptor beta chain was captured by sequencing in a study of PD-L1 blockade in urothelial cancer. Sample share makes this clone medium-sized. This CDR3 spans 14 amino acids. The J segment lost 3 bases and the V segment lost 5 bases, leaving 5 bases of the junction unmatched. The germline V gene has CDR1 MNHEY and CDR2 SVGAGI. What went into each PCR as a spike was synthetic TCR analog templates. TCRdb's table, derived via immunoSEQ multiplex PCR, lists solely in-frame clones and lacks some. The sample has roughly 40,000 clones; approximately 93% are singletons. This sample's time point: pretreatment peripheral blood. Each patient supplied 1 to 8 pretreatment and on-treatment samples.

This sample comprised PBMCs, obtained around atezolizumab (anti-PD-L1) treatment. This TCR was recovered from a woman aged 55 to 70 with urothelial cancer. This rearrangement joins TRBV6-5 to TRBJ2-7; TRBD1 matches 9 bases. In nucleotides, the CDR3 is TGTGCCAGCAGTCCGGGACAGGGACACTACGAGCAGTACTTC. As protein: CASSPGQGHYEQYF.